This T cell receptor (beta chain) comes out of a study of CXCR3-negative and CXCR3-positive naive CD8 T cells. CDR3 length equals 12 residues. Germline loops: CDR1 PRHDT, CDR2 FYEKMQ (reference sequence). Researchers prepared the TRB cDNA libraries using 5' RACE with UMI labels. TCRdb reprocessed the 5' RACE reads and stores each CDR3 protein as one record, lacking DNA. In total, the table holds around 110,000 distinct CDR3 sequences. For this clonotype: As yet, its antigen is unknown.

Overall study results and limits: Naive cells positive for CXCR3 carried more hydrophobic TRB CDR3s than CXCR3-negative ones.

The sample consisted of naive CXCR3+ CD8+ T cells from blood. As to subset: CD45RO-CCR7+CD27+CD95- naive CD8+ T cells expressing CXCR3 (TNR3+). This receptor was taken from a human donor in good health. Some clones in this sample may be carry-over from other donors' samples. The chain combines TRBV13 with TRBJ1-3; TCRdb selects TRBD1, and the lack of DNA leaves this call unchecked. CDR3 region: CASSQQGDTIYF. Combining the CDR3 with reference TRBV13 and TRBJ1-3 gives the whole variable domain AAGVIQSPRHLIKEKRETATLKCYPIPRHDTVYWYQQGPGQDPQFLISFYEKMQSDKGSIPDRFSAQQFSDYHSELNMSSLELGDSALYFCASSQQGDTIYFGEGSWLTVV.